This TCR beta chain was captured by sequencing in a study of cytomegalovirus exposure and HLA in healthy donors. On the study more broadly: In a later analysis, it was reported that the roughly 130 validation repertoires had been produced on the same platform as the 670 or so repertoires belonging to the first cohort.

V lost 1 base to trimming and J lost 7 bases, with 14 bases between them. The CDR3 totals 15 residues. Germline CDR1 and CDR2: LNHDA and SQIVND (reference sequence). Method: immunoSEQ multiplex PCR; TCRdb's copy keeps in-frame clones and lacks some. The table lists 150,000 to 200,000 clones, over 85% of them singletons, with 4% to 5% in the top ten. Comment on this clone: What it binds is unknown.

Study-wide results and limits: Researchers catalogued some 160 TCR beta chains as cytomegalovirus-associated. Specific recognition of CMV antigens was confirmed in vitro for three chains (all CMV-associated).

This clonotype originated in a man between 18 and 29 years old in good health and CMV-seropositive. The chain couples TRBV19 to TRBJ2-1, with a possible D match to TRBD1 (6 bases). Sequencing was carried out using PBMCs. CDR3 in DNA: TGTGCCAGTAGTATAGTTCAGGGGTCGACAAATGAGCAGTTCTTC. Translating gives CASSIVQGSTNEQFF.